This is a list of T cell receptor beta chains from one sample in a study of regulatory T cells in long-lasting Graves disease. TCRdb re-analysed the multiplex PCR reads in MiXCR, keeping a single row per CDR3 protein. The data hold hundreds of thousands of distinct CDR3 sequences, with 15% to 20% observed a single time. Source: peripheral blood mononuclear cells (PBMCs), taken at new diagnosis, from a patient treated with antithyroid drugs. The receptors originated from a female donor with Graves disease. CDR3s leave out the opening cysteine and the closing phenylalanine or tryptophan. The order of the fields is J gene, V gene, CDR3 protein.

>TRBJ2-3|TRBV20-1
SAIAGGPHTQY
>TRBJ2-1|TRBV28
ASSSPAGILSEQF
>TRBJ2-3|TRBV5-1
ASSLAARGGTDTQY
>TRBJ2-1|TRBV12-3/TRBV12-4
ASSPPGGPVNEQF
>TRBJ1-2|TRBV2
ASSEVRRQGNYGYT
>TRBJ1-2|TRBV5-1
ASSPGGANYGYT
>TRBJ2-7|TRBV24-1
ATKHPGHFLNEQY
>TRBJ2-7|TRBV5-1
ASSRTGGPYEQY
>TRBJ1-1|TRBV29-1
SAAVDRGTAAF
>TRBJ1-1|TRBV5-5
ASSLVAVEAF
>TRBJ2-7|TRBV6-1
ASSEAPRQARYEQY
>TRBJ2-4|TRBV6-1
ASSHPAGNIQY
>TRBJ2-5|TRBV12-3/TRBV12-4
ASSDRGETQY
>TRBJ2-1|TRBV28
ASSTSSVAFGGQEVNNEQF
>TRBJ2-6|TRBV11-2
ASRSRGDRSGANVLT
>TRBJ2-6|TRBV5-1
ASSLALSGANVLT
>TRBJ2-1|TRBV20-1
SASLGGVGNEQF
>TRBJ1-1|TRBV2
ASSEIGVRDTEAF
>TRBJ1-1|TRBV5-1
ASSFDRVKPNTEAF
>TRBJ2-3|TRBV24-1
ATSDFGQKGSDTQY
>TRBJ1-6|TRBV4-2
ASSQGGSYNSPLH
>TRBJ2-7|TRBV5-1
ASRQQSFSYEQY
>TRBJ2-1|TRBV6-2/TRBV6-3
ASSYSRSSGSGQF
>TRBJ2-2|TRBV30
AWVRTVNTGELF
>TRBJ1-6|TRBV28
ASTSPGQGYSPLH
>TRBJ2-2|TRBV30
AWSLTGVPGGELF
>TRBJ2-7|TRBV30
AWSFGTTSGTPYEQY
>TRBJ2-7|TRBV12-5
ASDPDSLGRRGSSYEQY
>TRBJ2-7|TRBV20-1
SARNSTGFYEQY
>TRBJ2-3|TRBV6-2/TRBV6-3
ASSPFGGRVQDTQY
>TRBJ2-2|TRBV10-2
ASSDSSWDRGPNTGELF
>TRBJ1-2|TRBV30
AWRRTGARDGYT
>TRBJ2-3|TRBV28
ASSPPTTDTQY
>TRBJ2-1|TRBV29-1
SVASGNFYNEQF
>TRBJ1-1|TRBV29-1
SADRGGRGTEAF
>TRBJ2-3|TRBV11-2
ASSSMVTDTQY
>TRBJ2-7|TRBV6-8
ASSRTGGEFYEQY
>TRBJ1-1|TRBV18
ASSSEATDTEAF
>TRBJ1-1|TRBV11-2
ASSLGSGTEAF
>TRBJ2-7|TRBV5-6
ASSFWSEQY
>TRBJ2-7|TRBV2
ASSPGIPDEQY
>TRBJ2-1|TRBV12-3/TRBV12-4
ASSLTGGPAHGQF
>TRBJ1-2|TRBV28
ASSPLQGTNYGYT
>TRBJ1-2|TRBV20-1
SAFLAGQVGGEYGYT
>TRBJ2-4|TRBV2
ASSGTGPNIQY
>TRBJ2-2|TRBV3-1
ASSQDLHRGTGELF